This T cell receptor (beta chain) was retrieved from a study of shared clonotypes between healthy human individuals. Sequenced by immunoSEQ multiplex PCR; TCRdb stores in-frame clones only, minus some. The sample records some 1.4 million clones, approximately 96% being singletons. Points on this clone: Its antigen is unidentified.

CDR1 and CDR2 (germline): SSHAT, FNYEAQ (reference sequence). This CDR3 spans 14 amino acids. The J segment lost 5 bases and the V segment lost 5 bases, leaving 8 bases of the junction unmatched. Healthy HIV-negative adults with no recent acute infections or vaccinations were recruited as donors. The CD4+ fraction was divided into a CD45RA+ naive subset and a CD45RA-negative memory subset. Study-wide findings and caveats: An expected dependence of interdonor clonotype sharing on sequencing depth was noted.

This sequence was found in a man aged 25-45 years in good health. The specimen was naive CD4+ T cells sorted from blood. Described subset: CD45RA+ positively selected. V gene TRBV7-7 combines with J gene TRBJ2-5; TRBD2 agrees at 7 bases. CDR3 bases: TGTGCCAGCAGCCGAGCGGGACCCCTGGAGACCCAGTACTTC. Protein: CASSRAGPLETQYF.